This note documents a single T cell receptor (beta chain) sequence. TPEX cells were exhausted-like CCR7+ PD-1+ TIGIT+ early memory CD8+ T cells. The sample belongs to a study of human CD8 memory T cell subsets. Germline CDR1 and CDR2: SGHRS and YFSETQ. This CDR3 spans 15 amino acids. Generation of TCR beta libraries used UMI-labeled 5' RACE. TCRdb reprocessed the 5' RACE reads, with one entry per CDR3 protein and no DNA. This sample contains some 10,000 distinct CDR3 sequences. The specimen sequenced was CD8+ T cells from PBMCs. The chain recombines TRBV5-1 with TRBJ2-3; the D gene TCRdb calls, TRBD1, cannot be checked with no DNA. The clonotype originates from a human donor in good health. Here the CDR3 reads CASRDTASGGYTQYF.